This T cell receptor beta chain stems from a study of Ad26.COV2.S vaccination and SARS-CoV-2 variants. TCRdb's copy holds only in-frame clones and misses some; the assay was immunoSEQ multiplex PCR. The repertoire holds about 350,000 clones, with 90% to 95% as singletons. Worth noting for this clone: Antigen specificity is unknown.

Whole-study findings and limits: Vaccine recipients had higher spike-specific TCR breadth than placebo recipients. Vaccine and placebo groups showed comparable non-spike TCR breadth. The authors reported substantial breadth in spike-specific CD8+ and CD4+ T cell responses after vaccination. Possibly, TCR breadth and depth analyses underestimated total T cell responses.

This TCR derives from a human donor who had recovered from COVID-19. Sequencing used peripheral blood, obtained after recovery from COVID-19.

CDR3 region: CASSGRPNNSPLHF. Here the CDR3 DNA reads TGTGCCAGCAGTGGCAGGCCGAATAATTCACCCCTCCACTTT. This sequence joins TRBV2 and TRBJ1-6; D remains unclear. The CDR3 totals 14 residues. Trimming took off 4 bases at V and 5 bases at J, with 9 bases between the two ends. Germline V lookup: CDR1 SNHLY, CDR2 FYNNEI.